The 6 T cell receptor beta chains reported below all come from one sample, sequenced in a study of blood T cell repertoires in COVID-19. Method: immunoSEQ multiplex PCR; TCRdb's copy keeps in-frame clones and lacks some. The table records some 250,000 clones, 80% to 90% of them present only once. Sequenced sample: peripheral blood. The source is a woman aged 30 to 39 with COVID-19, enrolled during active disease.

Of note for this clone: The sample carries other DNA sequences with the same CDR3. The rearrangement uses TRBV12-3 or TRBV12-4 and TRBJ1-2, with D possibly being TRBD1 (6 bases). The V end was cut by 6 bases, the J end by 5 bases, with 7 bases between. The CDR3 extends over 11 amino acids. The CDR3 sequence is CASRQGYGYTF. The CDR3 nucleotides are TGTGCCAGCAGACAGGGTTATGGCTACACCTTC.

The CDR3 reads CASSQEKQGASFYGYTF. CDR3 coding DNA: TGTGCCAGCAGCCAAGAAAAACAGGGGGCGTCCTTCTATGGCTACACCTTC. The gene calls are TRBV14 and TRBJ1-2; 9 bases align to TRBD1. From germline, CDR1 is SGHDN and CDR2 FVKESK. The CDR3 extends over 17 amino acids. Losses at the gene ends were 0 bases for V and 4 bases for J; bases not matched to a gene: 9.

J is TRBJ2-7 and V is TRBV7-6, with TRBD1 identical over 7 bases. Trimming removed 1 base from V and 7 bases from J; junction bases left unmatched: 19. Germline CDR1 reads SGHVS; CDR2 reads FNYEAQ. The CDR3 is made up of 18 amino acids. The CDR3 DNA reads TGTGCCAGCAGCTTAGTCATCTGGCTAGACAGGGAATCGAGTGAGCAGTACTTC. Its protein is CASSLVIWLDRESSEQYF.

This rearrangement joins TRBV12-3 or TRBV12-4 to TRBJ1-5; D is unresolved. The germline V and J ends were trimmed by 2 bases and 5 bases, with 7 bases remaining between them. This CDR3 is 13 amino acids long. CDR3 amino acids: CASSLTGDQPQHF. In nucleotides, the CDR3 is TGTGCCAGCAGTTTAACCGGGGATCAGCCCCAGCATTTT.

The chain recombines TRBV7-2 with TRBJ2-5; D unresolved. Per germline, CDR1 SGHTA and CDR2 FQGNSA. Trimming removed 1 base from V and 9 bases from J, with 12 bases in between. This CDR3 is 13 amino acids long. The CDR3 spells CASSLDLGQAQYF. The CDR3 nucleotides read TGTGCCAGCAGCTTAGACTTGGGTCAGGCCCAGTACTTC. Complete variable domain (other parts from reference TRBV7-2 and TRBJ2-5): GAGVSQSPSNKVTEKGKDVELRCDPISGHTALYWYRQSLGQGLEFLIYFQGNSAPDKSGLPSDRFSAERTGGSVSTLTIQRTQQEDSAVYLCASSLDLGQAQYFGPGTRLLVL.

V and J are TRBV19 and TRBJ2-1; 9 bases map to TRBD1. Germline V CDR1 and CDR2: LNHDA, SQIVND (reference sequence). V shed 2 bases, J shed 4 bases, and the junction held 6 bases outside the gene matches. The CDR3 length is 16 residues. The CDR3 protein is CASSILYGTGYNEQFF. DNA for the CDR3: TGTGCCAGTAGTATACTTTACGGGACAGGGTACAATGAGCAGTTCTTC.